A selection of T cell receptor beta chains follows, all from one sample in a study of TIL therapy for anti-PD-1-resistant metastatic lung cancer. Assay used: immunoSEQ multiplex PCR; TCRdb lists only in-frame clones, some missing. The sample comprises some 90,000 clones, approximately 65% of which are singletons, and approximately 11% rests with the top ten. The source was tumor tissue, collected at baseline. The receptor set was obtained from a person aged 30 to 80 with non-small cell lung cancer. CDR3s include the opening cysteine and the closing phenylalanine or tryptophan. D genes are given only for firm matches. Clone size is not always given. Where it is, it says once, few, many or a class for expanded clones.

v_call	d_call	j_call	clone_size	cdr3_nt	cdr3_aa
TRBV7-9	.	TRBJ1-1	few	TGTGCCAGCAGCTTCGGAAACACTGAAGCTTTCTTT	CASSFGNTEAFF
TRBV10-2	.	TRBJ2-5	.	TGCGCCAGCAGTGAGTACAGACGTAGGACTCAAGAGACCCAGTACTTC	CASSEYRRRTQETQYF
TRBV7-2	TRBD1	TRBJ1-5	large	TGTGCCAGCCGGACAGGGGGGGTGTTTAGCAATCAGCCCCAGCATTTT	CASRTGGVFSNQPQHF
TRBV10-3	.	TRBJ2-7	.	TGTGCCATCAGGGAAGACAGCGCCTACGAGCAGTACTTC	CAIREDSAYEQYF
TRBV6-6	TRBD1	TRBJ2-7	.	TGTGCCAGCTGTTACGAGACAGGGGGCTACGAGCAGTACTTC	CASCYETGGYEQYF
TRBV9	.	TRBJ2-1	.	TGTGCCAGCAGCGGACAGGTCGGTGGGTACAATGAGCAGTTCTTC	CASSGQVGGYNEQFF
TRBV11-2	.	TRBJ2-7	.	TGTGCCAGCAGCTTTTGGACAGTATCCTCCTACGAGCAGTACTTC	CASSFWTVSSYEQYF
TRBV19	TRBD1	TRBJ2-3	.	TGTGCCAGTAGTGTAGGGACAGGGTCGGATACGCAGTATTTT	CASSVGTGSDTQYF
TRBV10-3	.	TRBJ1-6	.	TGTGCCACCCTACAGGGATACGGTTCACCCCTCCACTTT	CATLQGYGSPLHF
TRBV2	TRBD1	TRBJ1-1	.	TGTGCCAGCAGTTCCTCCAGACAGGGCAGTGAAGCTTTCTTT	CASSSSRQGSEAFF
TRBV25-1	.	TRBJ2-6	.	TGTGCCAGCAGTGAACCAGGCTCTGGGGCCAACGTCCTGACTTTC	CASSEPGSGANVLTF
TRBV28	TRBD2	TRBJ2-7	.	TGTGCCAGCAGAACAACGGGACTAGCGGACTCCTACGAGCAGTACTTC	CASRTTGLADSYEQYF
TRBV6-5	.	TRBJ1-2	few	TGTGCCAGCAGTTATCGGGGACAACGTAACTATGGCTACACCTTC	CASSYRGQRNYGYTF
TRBV5-1	.	TRBJ2-7	.	TGCGCCAGCAGCTCCCAGACAGGTACGGGGGAGCAGTACTTC	CASSSQTGTGEQYF
TRBV18	TRBD2	TRBJ2-2	.	TGTGCCAGCTCACCAAATAGACTAGCGGGGAGTTCCGGGGAGCTGTTTTTT	CASSPNRLAGSSGELFF
TRBV4-3	TRBD2	TRBJ2-1	.	TGCGCCAGCAGCCAACAACTAGCGGGGGGCAATGAGCAGTTCTTC	CASSQQLAGGNEQFF
TRBV28	TRBD2	TRBJ2-7	.	TGTGCCAGCAGTTTTTTAGCGGGGCGCTACGAGCAGTACTTC	CASSFLAGRYEQYF
TRBV12-2	.	TRBJ2-3	.	TGTGCAAGTCGACATAATAACGGGGGGCCTCGTTCTTTCACAGATACGCAGTATTTT	CASRHNNGGPRSFTDTQYF
TRBV3-1/TRBV3-2	.	TRBJ1-2	.	TGTGCCAGCAGCCAAGACAGGGCCGGAGGCTACACCTTC	CASSQDRAGGYTF
TRBV7-8	TRBD2	TRBJ2-1	.	TGTGCCAGCAGCTATAGACTAGCGCCCTACAATGAGCAGTTCTTC	CASSYRLAPYNEQFF
TRBV7-2	TRBD2	TRBJ2-1	.	TGTGCCAGCGCCCCCCCGGGAGGGCCGAGTGAGCAGTTCTTC	CASAPPGGPSEQFF
TRBV7-2	.	TRBJ1-3	.	TGTGCCAGCAGCTCTCTGGGGGGATTCTCTGGAAACACCATATATTTT	CASSSLGGFSGNTIYF
TRBV9	.	TRBJ2-6	medium-sized	TGTGCCAGCAGCCCTTGGGTATCTGGGGCCAACGTCCTGACTTTC	CASSPWVSGANVLTF
TRBV2	.	TRBJ1-6	.	TGTGCCAGCACGGGTTTTGGGGGAGGGAATAATTCACCCCTCCACTTT	CASTGFGGGNNSPLHF
TRBV5-1	.	TRBJ1-6	.	TGCGCCAGCACCGCGGGGGCCCCGGTAAATAATTCACCCCTCCACTTT	CASTAGAPVNNSPLHF
TRBV9	.	TRBJ2-7	few	TGTGCCAGCAGCCCGAAGGGCGGGTCTTCCTACGAGCAGTACTTC	CASSPKGGSSYEQYF
TRBV4-2	.	TRBJ2-7	.	TGTGCCAGCAGCCAAGAACCAGGGCGATACTACGAGCAGTACTTC	CASSQEPGRYYEQYF
TRBV7-9	.	TRBJ1-2	.	TGTGCCAGCAGCTTACTGGGGGGCTATGGCTACACCTTC	CASSLLGGYGYTF
TRBV5-1	.	TRBJ1-1	.	TGCGCCAGCACACAAACGGATGGGGGCGACACTGAAGCTTTCTTT	CASTQTDGGDTEAFF
TRBV7-8	.	TRBJ2-2	once	TGTGCCAGCAGCTGGCCCTCCATAGCGGCGAACACCGGGGAGCTGTTTTTT	CASSWPSIAANTGELFF
TRBV4-1	TRBD2	TRBJ2-1	.	TGCGCCAGCAGCCAAGGGTATCTAGCGGGACGCGAGCAGTTCTTC	CASSQGYLAGREQFF
TRBV7-7	.	TRBJ2-5	.	TGTGCTAGCAGCTTAGAACAGCAAGAGACCCAGTACTTC	CASSLEQQETQYF
TRBV5-1	TRBD1	TRBJ1-6	once	TGCGCCAGCAGCTTGGGGACAGGGGATGGTTTTAATTCACCCCTCCACTTT	CASSLGTGDGFNSPLHF
TRBV27	TRBD1	TRBJ2-7	.	TGTGCCAGCAGTTTACGGACAGGGACCGAGCAGTACTTC	CASSLRTGTEQYF
TRBV19	TRBD1	TRBJ1-5	.	TGTGCCAGTAGTACGGGACAGGCCCATCAGCCCCAGCATTTT	CASSTGQAHQPQHF
TRBV6-5	.	TRBJ2-2	.	TGTGCCAGCAGTCACACTAACACCGGGGAGCTGTTTTTT	CASSHTNTGELFF
TRBV19	TRBD1	TRBJ2-1	.	TGTGCCAGTAGTATAGCGGGACAGTTCGATGAGCAGTTCTTC	CASSIAGQFDEQFF
TRBV18	.	TRBJ2-3	.	TGTGCCAGCTCACCATCAAAGGGCGGTCGCACAGATACGCAGTATTTT	CASSPSKGGRTDTQYF
TRBV9	.	TRBJ2-6	.	TGTGCCAGCAGCTACCACAGGGAGGTGGGCTCTGGGGCCAACGTCCTGACTTTC	CASSYHREVGSGANVLTF
TRBV5-1	TRBD1	TRBJ2-5	.	TGCGCCAGCAGCCTTCGACAGGGGGCCATGACCCAGTACTTC	CASSLRQGAMTQYF
TRBV5-1	.	TRBJ2-1	.	TGCGCCAGCAGCTTGGGGCTAGCAGATTACAATGAGCAGTTCTTC	CASSLGLADYNEQFF
TRBV7-2	.	TRBJ2-7	medium-sized	TGTGCCAGCAGCGTCCGGGACCATGCCTTTGAGCAGTACTTC	CASSVRDHAFEQYF